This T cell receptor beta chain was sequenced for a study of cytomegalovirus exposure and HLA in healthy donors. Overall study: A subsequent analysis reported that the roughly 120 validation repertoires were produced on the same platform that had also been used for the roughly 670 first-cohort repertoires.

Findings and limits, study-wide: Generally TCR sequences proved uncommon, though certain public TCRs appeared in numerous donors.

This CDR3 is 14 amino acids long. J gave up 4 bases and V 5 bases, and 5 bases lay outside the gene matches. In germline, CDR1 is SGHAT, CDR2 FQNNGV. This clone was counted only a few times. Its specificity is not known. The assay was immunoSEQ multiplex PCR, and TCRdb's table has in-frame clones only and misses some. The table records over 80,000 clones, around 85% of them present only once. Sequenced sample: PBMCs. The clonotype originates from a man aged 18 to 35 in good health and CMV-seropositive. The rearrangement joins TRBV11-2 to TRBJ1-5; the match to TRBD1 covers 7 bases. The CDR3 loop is CASSPTGLNQPQHF. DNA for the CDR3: TGTGCCAGCAGCCCGACAGGGTTGAATCAGCCCCAGCATTTT.